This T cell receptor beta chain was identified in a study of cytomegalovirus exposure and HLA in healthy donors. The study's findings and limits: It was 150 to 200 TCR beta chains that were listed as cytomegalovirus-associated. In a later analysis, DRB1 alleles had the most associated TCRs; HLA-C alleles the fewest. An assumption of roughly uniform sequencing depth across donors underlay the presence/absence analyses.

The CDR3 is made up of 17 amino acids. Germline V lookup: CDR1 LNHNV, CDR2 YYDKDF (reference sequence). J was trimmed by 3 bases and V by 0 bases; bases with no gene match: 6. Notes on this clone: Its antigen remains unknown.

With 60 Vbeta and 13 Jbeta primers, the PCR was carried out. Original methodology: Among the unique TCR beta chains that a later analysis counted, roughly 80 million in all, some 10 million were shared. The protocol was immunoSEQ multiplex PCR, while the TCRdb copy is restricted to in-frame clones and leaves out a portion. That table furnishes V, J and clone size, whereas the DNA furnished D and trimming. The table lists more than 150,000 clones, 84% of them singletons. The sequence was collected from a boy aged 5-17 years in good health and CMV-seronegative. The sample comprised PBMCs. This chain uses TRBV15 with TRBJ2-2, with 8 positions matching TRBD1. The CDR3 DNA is TGTGCCACCAGCAGAGATCAGGACAGGGAGGACACCGGGGAGCTGTTTTTT. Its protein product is CATSRDQDREDTGELFF.